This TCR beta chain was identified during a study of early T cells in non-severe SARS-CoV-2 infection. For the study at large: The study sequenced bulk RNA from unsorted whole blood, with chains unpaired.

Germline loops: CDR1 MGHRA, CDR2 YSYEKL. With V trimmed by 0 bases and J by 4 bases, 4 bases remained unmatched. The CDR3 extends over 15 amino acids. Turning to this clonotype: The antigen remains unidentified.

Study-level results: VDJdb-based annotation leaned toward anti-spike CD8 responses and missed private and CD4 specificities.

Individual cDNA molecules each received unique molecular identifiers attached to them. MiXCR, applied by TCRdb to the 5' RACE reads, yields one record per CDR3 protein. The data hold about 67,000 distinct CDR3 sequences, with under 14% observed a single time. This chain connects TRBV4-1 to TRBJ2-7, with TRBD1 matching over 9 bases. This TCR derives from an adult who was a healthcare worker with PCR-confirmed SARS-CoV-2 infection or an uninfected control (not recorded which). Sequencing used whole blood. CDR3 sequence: CASSQDSDRGYEQYF. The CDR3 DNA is TGCGCCAGCAGCCAAGATTCGGACAGGGGTTACGAGCAGTACTTC.